The 12 T cell receptor beta chains below were found in one sample sequenced in a study of T cell repertoires in cytomegalovirus infection. A single record per CDR3 protein comes from TCRdb applying MiXCR to the reads. This sample carries under 120,000 distinct CDR3 sequences, roughly two fifths of them seen once, and the ten largest clones take 74%. These receptors are not linked to any known antigen. Specimen: CD8+ T cells from cultured PBMCs, collected from culture after CMV antigen stimulation. The receptors stem from a human donor in good health (CMV status not recorded). Some clones in this sample may be carry-over from other donors' samples.

J is TRBJ1-2 and V is TRBV11-3, with D possibly TRBD1 on 6 matching bases. The germline gives CDR1 SGHNT, CDR2 YENEEA. Between the trimmed V and J ends, which lost 7 bases and 7 bases, there was a span of 16 bases. This CDR3 is built from 13 residues. The CDR3 nucleotides read TGTGCCAGCAACGACGGGACAATCTGTGGCTACACCTTC. Protein: CASNDGTICGYTF. The whole variable domain, filled in from reference TRBV11-3 and TRBJ1-2, reads EAGVVQSPRYKIIEKKQPVAFWCNPISGHNTLYWYLQNLGQGPELLIRYENEEAVDDSQLPKDRFSAERLKGVDSTLKIQPAELGDSAVYLCASNDGTICGYTFGSGTRLTVV.

V is TRBV6-8 and J is TRBJ2-7, with 10 bases fitting TRBD1. The CDR3 is made up of 15 amino acids. Germline values: CDR1 MNHGY, CDR2 SAAAGT. The V and J ends lost 6 bases and 5 bases, in that order; junction bases with no gene match: 10. The CDR3 sequence is CASRPTGTGDDEQYF. The DNA for the CDR3 is TGTGCCAGCAGGCCCACCGGGACAGGGGATGACGAGCAGTACTTC.

V is TRBV24-1 and J is TRBJ1-1, with 9 bases aligning to TRBD1. The CDR3 is made up of 16 amino acids. Germline trimming cut 3 bases from V and 3 bases from J; bases unmatched to any gene: 7. Germline V gives CDR1 KGHDR, CDR2 SFDVKD. The CDR3 sequence is CATSDKQGARDTEAFF. In DNA, the CDR3 is TGTGCCACCAGTGATAAACAGGGGGCGCGGGACACTGAAGCTTTCTTT.

The J gene is TRBJ1-1, the V gene TRBV7-9, with D hard to call. The CDR3 is 11 amino acids. V was pared by 7 bases and J by 8 bases, with 11 bases between. Germline V CDR1 and CDR2: SEHNR, FQNEAQ (reference sequence). As DNA, the CDR3 is TGTGCCAGCACCCTGATGGGCGAAGCTTTCTTT. Its translation is CASTLMGEAFF.

This clonotype came up a few times. The V and J genes are TRBV25-1 and TRBJ2-6; 10 nucleotides match TRBD1. Germline-derived CDR1 and CDR2 are MGHDK and SYGVNS. The CDR3 spans 18 residues. Losses at the gene ends were 3 bases for V and 0 bases for J; bases not matched to a gene: 5. The CDR3 sequence is CASSDTGQGNSGANVLTF. DNA for the CDR3: TGTGCCAGCAGTGACACGGGACAGGGGAACTCTGGGGCCAACGTCCTGACTTTC.

This clonotype was observed a handful of times. The rearrangement uses TRBV19 and TRBJ2-1, with unresolved D. Trimming cost V 1 base and J 8 bases, with 6 bases left between them. The CDR3 loop spans 12 amino acids. CDR1 and CDR2 (germline): LNHDA, SQIVND (reference sequence). CDR3 coding DNA: TGTGCCAGTAGTATAGGGTGGGATGAGCAGTTCTTC. This encodes CASSIGWDEQFF.

This chain connects TRBV11-1 to TRBJ1-1; no firm D call. Trimming took off 6 bases at V and 1 base at J, with 15 bases between the two ends. The germline gives CDR1 SGHAT, CDR2 FQDESV (reference sequence). The CDR3 loop spans 15 amino acids. CDR3 nucleotides: TGTGCCAGCAGGCCGTACGGGGATACGAACACTGAAGCTTTCTTT. Encoded protein: CASRPYGDTNTEAFF.

The chain links TRBV12-3 or TRBV12-4 to TRBJ2-7, with D unclear. The CDR3 is 14 residues long. V lost 4 bases and J lost 2, with 12 bases in between. CDR3 in amino acids: CASSSQLAPYEQYF. In DNA, the CDR3 is TGTGCCAGCAGTTCCCAGCTGGCCCCCTACGAGCAGTACTTC.

This clonotype was counted a few times. This chain joins TRBV7-2 and TRBJ2-3, with D maybe TRBD1 (5 bases). CDR3 length: 14 amino acids. V lost 1 base to trimming and J lost 4 bases, with 9 bases between them. Germline V gene data show CDR1 as SGHTA and CDR2 as FQGNSA. The CDR3 DNA reads as TGTGCCAGCAGCTTAGTAAGGGGTGCAGATACGCAGTATTTT. It is translated as CASSLVRGADTQYF.

The rearrangement links TRBV15 to TRBJ2-7; D remains unclear. The CDR3 runs 15 residues. V lost 2 bases to trimming and J lost 0 bases, with 11 bases between them. The germline CDR1 and CDR2 sequences are LNHNV and YYDKDF (reference sequence). CDR3: CATSRQRDPSYEQYF. The CDR3 DNA is TGTGCCACCAGCAGACAAAGGGATCCCTCCTACGAGCAGTACTTC.

The J gene is TRBJ2-1, the V gene TRBV29-1; D is uncertain. V shed 0 bases and J shed 4 bases, with 7 bases lying between them. CDR1 and CDR2 (germline): SQVTM, ANQGSEA. This CDR3 contains 13 residues. This CDR3 is CSVEDLQYNEQFF. In nucleotides, the CDR3 is TGCAGCGTTGAAGATCTACAGTACAATGAGCAGTTCTTC.

The gene calls are TRBV7-9 and TRBJ1-5, with D hard to call. The length of the CDR3 is 17 residues. V was cut by 2 bases and J by 7 bases, with 21 bases left in between. In germline, CDR1 is SEHNR, CDR2 FQNEAQ (reference sequence). The CDR3 region is CASSLSRLGPPGQPQHF. The CDR3 DNA reads as TGTGCCAGCAGCTTAAGTCGGTTGGGCCCCCCGGGGCAGCCCCAGCATTTT.